Sequencing of this T cell receptor (beta chain) was carried out in a study of blood T cell repertoires in COVID-19. The overall study: Both acute and convalescent COVID-19 samples were obtained from the United States, Italy and Spain. T cells, B-cell-depleted T cells, or PBMCs supplied cDNA or gDNA.

Looked up from germline, CDR1 is MGHRA and CDR2 is YSYEKL. The CDR3 spans 14 residues. The V end was cut by 4 bases, the J end by 0 bases, with 8 bases between. Original handling: Reference gene primers were amplified, and this amplification served to estimate nucleated cell counts. Generated by immunoSEQ multiplex PCR, the TCRdb table keeps only in-frame clones and is missing some. V, J and clone size reflect that table, while D and trimming were determined from the DNA. The table records 150,000 or so clones, 85% to 90% of them present only once. This sequence originates from an older man with acute or convalescent COVID-19. Sequenced input: peripheral blood. This chain links TRBV4-1 with TRBJ2-3; D may be TRBD2 (5 bases). The CDR3 region is CASSPTGSTDTQYF. The DNA for the CDR3 is TGCGCCAGCAGCCCGACGGGGAGCACAGATACGCAGTATTTT.